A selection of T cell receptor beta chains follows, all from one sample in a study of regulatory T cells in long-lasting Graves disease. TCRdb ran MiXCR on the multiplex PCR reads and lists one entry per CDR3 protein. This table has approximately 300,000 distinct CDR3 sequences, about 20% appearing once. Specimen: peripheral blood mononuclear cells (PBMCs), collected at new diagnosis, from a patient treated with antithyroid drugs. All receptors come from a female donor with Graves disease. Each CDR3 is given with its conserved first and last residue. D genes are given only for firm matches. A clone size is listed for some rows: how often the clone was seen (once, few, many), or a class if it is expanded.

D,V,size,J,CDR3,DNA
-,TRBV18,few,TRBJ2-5,CASSPPVGRRETQYF,TGTGCCAGCTCACCACCGGTTGGCCGAAGAGAGACCCAGTACTTC
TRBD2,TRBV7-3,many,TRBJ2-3,CASSPQGLAGDDTQYF,TGTGCCAGCAGCCCCCAGGGACTAGCGGGAGATGATACGCAGTATTTT
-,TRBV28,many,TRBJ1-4,CASSLPPGEKLFF,TGTGCCAGCAGTCTTCCCCCAGGGGAAAAACTGTTTTTT
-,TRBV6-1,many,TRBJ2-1,CASTGRNEQFF,TGTGCCAGCACAGGGAGGAATGAGCAGTTCTTC
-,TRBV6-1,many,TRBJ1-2,CASSTGRLNYGYTF,TGTGCCAGCAGTACCGGACGGCTTAACTATGGCTACACCTTC
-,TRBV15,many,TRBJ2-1,CATSRDPSGLMNNEQFF,TGTGCCACCAGCAGAGATCCTTCGGGACTCATGAACAATGAGCAGTTCTTC
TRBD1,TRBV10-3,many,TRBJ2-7,CAISDPGDRAYEQYF,TGTGCCATCAGTGACCCTGGGGACAGGGCCTACGAGCAGTACTTC
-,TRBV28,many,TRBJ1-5,CASSPWTPADSNQPQHF,TGTGCCAGCAGTCCGTGGACCCCGGCGGATAGCAATCAGCCCCAGCATTTT
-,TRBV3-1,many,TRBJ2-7,CASSPLNRIEQYF,TGTGCCAGCAGCCCTCTAAACAGGATCGAGCAGTACTTC
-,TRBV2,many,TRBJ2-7,CASIPRSYEQYF,TGTGCCAGCATACCCCGGTCCTACGAGCAGTACTTC
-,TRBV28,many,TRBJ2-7,CASSLWLRGRWSEQYF,TGTGCCAGCAGTTTATGGTTGAGGGGGAGGTGGAGCGAGCAGTACTTC
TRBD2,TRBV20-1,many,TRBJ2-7,CSARDLAGVDEQYF,TGCAGTGCTAGAGACCTAGCGGGAGTCGACGAGCAGTACTTC
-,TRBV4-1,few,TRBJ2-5,CASSQGALQETQYF,TGCGCCAGCAGCCAAGGGGCTTTGCAAGAGACCCAGTACTTC
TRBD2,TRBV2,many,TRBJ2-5,CASTAGVGETQYF,TGTGCCAGCACCGCGGGAGTCGGGGAGACCCAGTACTTC
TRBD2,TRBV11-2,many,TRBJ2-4,CASSLVGGVGIQYF,TGTGCCAGCAGCTTAGTGGGGGGGGTCGGCATTCAGTACTTC
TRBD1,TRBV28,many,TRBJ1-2,CASSFHGTGDNYGYTF,TGTGCCAGCAGTTTCCACGGGACAGGCGATAACTATGGCTACACCTTC
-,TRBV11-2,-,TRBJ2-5,CASSSWGAGQETQYF,TGTGCCAGCAGCTCATGGGGGGCGGGACAAGAGACCCAGTACTTC
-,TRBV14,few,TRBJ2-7,CASSQDLQPTYEQYF,TGTGCCAGCAGCCAAGATCTCCAGCCCACCTACGAGCAGTACTTC
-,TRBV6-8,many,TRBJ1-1,CASSLQDEAFF,TGTGCCAGCAGCTTACAGGATGAAGCTTTCTTT
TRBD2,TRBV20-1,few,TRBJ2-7,CSARDVLAGEYEQYF,TGCAGTGCTAGAGATGTACTAGCGGGGGAATACGAGCAGTACTTC
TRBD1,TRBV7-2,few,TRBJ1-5,CASSFMTGGPNQPQHF,TGTGCCAGCAGCTTCATGACAGGGGGACCAAATCAGCCCCAGCATTTT
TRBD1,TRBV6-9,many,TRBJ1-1,CASSYWQGVMDTEAFF,TGTGCCAGCAGTTACTGGCAGGGGGTAATGGACACTGAAGCTTTCTTT
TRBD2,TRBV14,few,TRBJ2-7,CASSQDPSGNQNEQYF,TGTGCCAGCAGCCAAGATCCTAGCGGGAACCAGAACGAGCAGTACTTC
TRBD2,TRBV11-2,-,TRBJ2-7,CASSFPPAGGPYEQYF,TGTGCCAGCAGCTTCCCCCCGGCGGGAGGCCCCTACGAGCAGTACTTC
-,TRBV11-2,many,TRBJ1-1,CASSRPGHRLTRTEAFF,TGTGCCAGCAGCCGACCCGGTCATCGGCTCACAAGGACTGAAGCTTTCTTT
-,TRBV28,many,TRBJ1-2,CASSPHLGGYTF,TGTGCCAGCAGTCCCCACCTCGGGGGCTACACCTTC
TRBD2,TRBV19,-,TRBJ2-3,CASSSAGASGTQYF,TGTGCCAGTAGTTCAGCGGGAGCCTCGGGTACGCAGTATTTT
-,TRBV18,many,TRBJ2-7,CASSTGSNYEQYF,TGTGCCAGCTCGACGGGGTCAAACTACGAGCAGTACTTC